The clone carrying this TCR beta chain was seen once. Antigen specificity is unknown. This record belongs to a study of blood T cells in healthy people across ages. The study, taken as a whole, reports: Roughly linear age-related decline in beta diversity appeared, significant by age roughly 40.

Using a J-beta primer mix together with a sample-barcoded 5' primer, a second PCR was run for about 7 to 12 cycles. MiXCR, run by TCRdb on the 5' RACE reads, gives a single entry per CDR3 protein. Of 550,000 to 600,000 distinct CDR3 sequences in the sample, 27% are singletons; the top ten hold about 18%. The trim removed 4 bases at V and 6 bases at J, leaving 4 bases unmatched. Looked up from germline, CDR1 is SGHVS and CDR2 is FQNEAQ. The CDR3 covers 14 residues. The sequencing input was blood. The sequence was collected from an older woman in good health. This sequence joins TRBV7-8 and TRBJ1-5; 9 positions match TRBD1. The DNA of the CDR3 is TGTGCCAGCAGCTGGGACAGGGAAGGTCAGCCCCAGCATTTT. Translated: CASSWDREGQPQHF.